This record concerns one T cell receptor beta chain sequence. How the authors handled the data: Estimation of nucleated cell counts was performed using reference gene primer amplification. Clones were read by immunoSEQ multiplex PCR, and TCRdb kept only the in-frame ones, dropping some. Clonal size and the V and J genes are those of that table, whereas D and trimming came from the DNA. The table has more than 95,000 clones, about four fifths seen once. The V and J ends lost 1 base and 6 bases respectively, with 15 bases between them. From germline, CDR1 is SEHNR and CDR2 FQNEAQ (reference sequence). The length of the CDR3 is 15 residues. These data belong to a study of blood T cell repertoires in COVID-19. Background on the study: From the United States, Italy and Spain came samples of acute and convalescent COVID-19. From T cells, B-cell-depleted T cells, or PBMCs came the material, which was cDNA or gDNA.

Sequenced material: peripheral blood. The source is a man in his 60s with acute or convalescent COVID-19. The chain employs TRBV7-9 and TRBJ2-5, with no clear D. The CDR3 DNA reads TGTGCCAGCAGCTTAGGTGGTGGCAGGCAGAAGACCCAGTACTTC. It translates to CASSLGGGRQKTQYF.